This TCR beta chain derives from a study of OX40 agonist ivuxolimab in advanced cancers. Study-wide background: Ivuxolimab, which is an agonistic anti-OX40 (CD134) antibody, was administered to the patients. Study-wide points: Circulating CD4+ and CD8+ T cells showed clonal expansion by week 6 at 0.1 to 3.0 mg/kg.

Autoimmune disease history or systemic immunosuppression led to patient exclusion. The repertoire was sequenced with immunoSEQ multiplex PCR; TCRdb's copy has only in-frame clones and lacks some. The sample carries over 80,000 clones, about nine tenths recorded once. Concerning this clone: Its target is not known.

The CDR3 length is 14 residues. V lost 2 bases to trimming and J lost 0 bases, with 5 bases between them. Germline loops: CDR1 SGHTA, CDR2 FQGTGA. The source material was CD4+ or CD8+ T cells sorted from blood, sampled in a trial of the OX40 agonist ivuxolimab. The chain carries TRBV7-3 and TRBJ2-1; possible D gene TRBD2, 5 bases. The sequence came from an adult with an advanced solid tumor such as melanoma, head and neck, liver or kidney cancer. CDR3 in amino acids: CASSLRGSYNEQFF. The CDR3 nucleotides read TGTGCCAGCAGCTTACGGGGCTCCTACAATGAGCAGTTCTTC.